The subject of this entry is one T cell receptor beta chain. What it recognizes is unknown. The data belong to a study of PD-L1 blockade in urothelial cancer. Study-wide background: Blood analysis took place 3 weeks (second dose) and 6 weeks after treatment start. Study outcomes and limitations: Tumor-associated blood clones were expanded more by durable-benefit patients at 3 weeks. Below-median blood TCR clonality before treatment forecast better survival.

This CDR3 is built from 16 residues. With 0 bases clipped from V and 6 bases from J, the junction kept 5 bases outside the gene matches. Germline loops: CDR1 ENHRY, CDR2 SYGVKD. Time point reported: peripheral blood 6 weeks after treatment start. Measured with immunoSEQ multiplex PCR; TCRdb has only the in-frame clones, and not every one. The data contain 23,000 or so clones, around 82% of them singletons. Sequencing used PBMCs, obtained around atezolizumab (anti-PD-L1) treatment. The source of this sequence is a man aged 65 to 85 with urothelial cancer. V and J are TRBV10-3 and TRBJ2-1, with 10 nucleotides matching TRBD2. The CDR3 reads CAISESTLAGANEQFF. CDR3 nucleotides: TGTGCCATCAGTGAGTCGACCCTAGCGGGAGCCAATGAGCAGTTCTTC.